These T cell receptor beta chains were read from a single sample in a study of Ad26.COV2.S vaccination and SARS-CoV-2 variants. Repertoires were generated with immunoSEQ multiplex PCR, while TCRdb's copy carries only in-frame clones and drops some. The sample shows about 480,000 clones, around nine tenths of them seen only once. The specimen was peripheral blood, collected in a trial of Ad26.COV2.S vaccine versus placebo. Source of these receptors: a person between 18 and 59 years old who received the Ad26.COV2.S COVID-19 vaccine or a placebo. The CDR3 runs from the conserved cysteine through the conserved F or W. A D gene is named only where the DNA matches it firmly. For some rows the clone size is stated as once, few or many, or as a class when expanded; others skip it.

TRBJ2-2 NA TRBD2 TRBV4-2 TGTGCCAGCAGCCAGACTCTTAGCGGGAGGTCCGGGGAGCTGTTTTTT CASSQTLSGRSGELFF
TRBJ1-4 NA NA TRBV19 TGTGCCAGTAGTACCCTTCGAGGGGGTACAACTAATGAAAAACTGTTTTTT CASSTLRGGTTNEKLFF
TRBJ1-5 NA NA TRBV6-2/TRBV6-3 TGTGCCAGCAGACCTACCGGGGTAAGCGGTCAGCCCCAGCATTTT CASRPTGVSGQPQHF
TRBJ2-2 few NA TRBV2 TGTGCCAGCAGTGAATTTCGTCGGGGCGCCGGGGAGCTGTTTTTT CASSEFRRGAGELFF
TRBJ2-7 NA NA TRBV2 TGTGCCAGCAGTGTGGTCGGAAACTACGAGCAGTACTTC CASSVVGNYEQYF
TRBJ2-1 NA TRBD2 TRBV5-5 TGTGCCAGCAGCTTGTCCAGCGGGAGTACCTACAATGAGCAGTTCTTC CASSLSSGSTYNEQFF
TRBJ1-1 NA NA TRBV5-8 TGTGCCAGCAGCTTCACTGAAGCTTTCTTT CASSFTEAFF
TRBJ1-2 few NA TRBV28 TGTGCCAGCAGTTCGGACCTCTATAACTATGGCTACACCTTC CASSSDLYNYGYTF
TRBJ1-3 few TRBD1 TRBV3-1/TRBV3-2 TGTGCCAGCAGCCCAGGGGGTGGCTCTGGAAACACCATATATTTT CASSPGGGSGNTIYF
TRBJ2-7 NA NA TRBV28 TGTGCCAGCAGGTCCAGGAGGGGTGCGGGGCAGTACTTC CASRSRRGAGQYF
TRBJ2-1 NA TRBD2 TRBV30 TGTGCCTGGAGTAGCGGGAGGTACGGCAATGAGCAGTTCTTC CAWSSGRYGNEQFF
TRBJ2-5 NA TRBD2 TRBV7-2 TGTGCCAGCAGCTTAATAGCGGGAACGAAGCGGGAGACCCAGTACTTC CASSLIAGTKRETQYF
TRBJ1-4 NA TRBD1 TRBV6-1 TGTGCCAGCAGTGAGGGGACAGGAAGTGAAAAACTGTTTTTT CASSEGTGSEKLFF
TRBJ2-3 NA NA TRBV28 TGTGCCAGCAGTTTAGCAGATACGCAGTATTTT CASSLADTQYF
TRBJ1-1 NA NA TRBV19 TGTGCCAGTAGGGCACCCCCCGGACGGTCGAACACTGAAGCTTTCTTT CASRAPPGRSNTEAFF
TRBJ2-2 NA NA TRBV7-2 TGTGCCAGCAGCAGCCGGGGGGCGTCAAACACCGGGGAGCTGTTTTTT CASSSRGASNTGELFF
TRBJ2-1 NA TRBD1 TRBV4-1 TGCGCCAGCAGCCTGTATGGGACAGGGCTAATCCCGAGCTCCTACAATGAGCAGTTCTTC CASSLYGTGLIPSSYNEQFF
TRBJ1-1 NA NA TRBV6-2/TRBV6-3 TGTGCCAGCAGCCGAATAGGGATGGAGGCCACTGAAGCTTTCTTT CASSRIGMEATEAFF
TRBJ1-1 NA NA TRBV5-8 TGTGCCAGCAGCTTCCCTGGGTACGACACTGAAGCTTTCTTT CASSFPGYDTEAFF
TRBJ2-1 NA TRBD1 TRBV7-6 TGTGCCAGCAGCGAGGGGACAGGGTCAATCAATGAGCAGTTCTTC CASSEGTGSINEQFF
TRBJ1-3 NA NA TRBV7-8 TGTGCCAGCAGCTTAGGTTTGGTGGTCGGAAACACCATATATTTT CASSLGLVVGNTIYF
TRBJ2-1 NA NA TRBV10-3 TGTGCCATCAGTGCAGGCCGGGACAACTACAATGAGCAGTTCTTC CAISAGRDNYNEQFF
TRBJ2-2 NA NA TRBV5-4 TGTGCCAGCAGCTTGGTTGGTCCAAACACCGGGGAGCTGTTTTTT CASSLVGPNTGELFF
TRBJ2-7 once NA TRBV19 TGTGCCAGTAGTAACTACTACGAGCAGTACTTC CASSNYYEQYF
TRBJ2-1 NA NA TRBV3-1/TRBV3-2 TGTGCCAGCAGCCAAGAGACTTCCAGCGGCACTTCCTACAATGAGCAGTTCTTC CASSQETSSGTSYNEQFF
TRBJ2-5 NA TRBD1 TRBV6-6 TGTGCCAGCAGCCCCCCCACAGGGGGCGGAGAGACCCAGTACTTC CASSPPTGGGETQYF
TRBJ2-7 NA NA TRBV27 TGTGCCAGCAGTTCTCTCTACGAGCAGTACTTC CASSSLYEQYF
TRBJ2-7 NA TRBD1 TRBV27 TGTGCCAGCAGTTTTGGACAGGGACCCTACGAGCAGTACTTC CASSFGQGPYEQYF
TRBJ2-3 NA NA TRBV9 TGTGCCAGCAGCGCGCGTCACGGGACCCCACGCACAGATACGCAGTATTTT CASSARHGTPRTDTQYF